This TCR beta chain was sequenced during a study of regulatory T cells in long-lasting Graves disease. In the study overall: Graves' patients with a new diagnosis had received antithyroid drugs under 3 months.

The time point is: newly diagnosed GD, antithyroid drugs for less than 3 months. The TCR library was prepared using RNA isolated from PBMCs. This clonotype was detected a few times. The junction differs from germline at one of its ends, possibly a read error. Through Arm-PCR of CDR3 regions and iRepertoire HTBI primers, TCR beta libraries were built. TCRdb re-analysed the multiplex PCR reads in MiXCR, keeping a single row per CDR3 protein. The sample consists of 350,000 to 450,000 distinct CDR3 sequences, roughly 17% of them appearing once. These data were likewise used in another study, on T cells in Graves' hyperthyroidism and ophthalmopathy.

The sequenced sample was peripheral blood mononuclear cells (PBMCs), obtained at new diagnosis, from a patient treated with antithyroid drugs. This clonotype was sampled from a man aged 35 to 55 with Graves disease.

Here the CDR3 reads CANSFAANTGELFF. The CDR3 DNA sequence: TGTGCCAATAGTTTTGCCGCGAACACCGGGGAGCTGTTTTTT. The gene calls are TRBV19 and TRBJ2-2; D not certain. The CDR3 length is 14 residues. The germline gives CDR1 LNHDA, CDR2 SQIVND (reference sequence).